Each of the 31 T cell receptor beta chains below was sequenced from the same sample in a study of cytomegalovirus exposure and HLA in healthy donors. 60 Vbeta and 13 Jbeta primers were used in PCR. Clones were read by immunoSEQ multiplex PCR, and TCRdb kept only the in-frame ones, dropping some. The profile shows 150,000 to 200,000 clones, about 76% of them singletons. Sample: PBMCs. These receptors originate from a woman between 40 and 55 years old in good health and CMV-seropositive.

V usage is TRBV5-1 and J usage is TRBJ1-4; 8 nucleotides agree with TRBD1. Germline values: CDR1 SGHRS, CDR2 YFSETQ. The CDR3 has 15 residues. V lost 0 bases, J lost 6 bases, and 4 bases stayed unmatched. CDR3 in DNA: TGCGCCAGCAGCTTGGAAGGACAGGGCCATGAAAAACTGTTTTTT. This gives the protein CASSLEGQGHEKLFF.

The V call is TRBV6-6, the J call TRBJ2-5; D ambiguous. V lost 0 bases and J 4 bases, leaving 9 bases between the germline ends. This CDR3 region has 14 residues. The germline gives CDR1 MNHNY, CDR2 SVGAGI (reference sequence). The chain's CDR3 is CASSYSELRETQYF. The CDR3 nucleotides are TGTGCCAGCAGTTACTCGGAGCTTCGAGAGACCCAGTACTTC.

This clone appeared a single time. The chain has TRBV5-6 and TRBJ2-3; 13 bases fit TRBD2. Per the germline V gene, CDR1 is SGHDT and CDR2 is YYEEEE. V dropped 4 bases and J dropped 3; count of bases not matched to a gene: 11. The CDR3 contains 18 residues. The DNA for the CDR3 is TGTGCCAGCAGCCTAACTAGCGGGGGGGCGGGGAGTACAGATACGCAGTATTTT. Its translation: CASSLTSGGAGSTDTQYF.

This clone showed up just a few times. The CDR3 coding sequence is TGTGCCAGCAGTTACCGGGACAGACACTATGGCTACACCTTC. Its protein is CASSYRDRHYGYTF. V gene TRBV28 combines with J gene TRBJ1-2; 7 bases are shared with TRBD1. Germline V gene data show CDR1 as MDHEN and CDR2 as SYDVKM. This CDR3 comprises 14 residues. J was trimmed by 3 bases and V by 4 bases; bases with no gene match: 5.

The V gene is TRBV6-6, the J gene TRBJ1-1; 8 nucleotides align to TRBD1. The CDR3 sequence is 15 residues long. The germline gives CDR1 MNHNY, CDR2 SVGAGI (reference sequence). After removal of 2 bases from V and 13 bases from J, the junction contained 15 bases not matched to a gene. The CDR3 bases are TGTGCCAGCAGTTACCCCCAGGGGGCCTCAGGTGAGGATTTCTTT. Translation gives CASSYPQGASGEDFF.

The count of this clone is one. The chain uses TRBV5-1 and TRBJ1-2; 7 bases are shared with TRBD1. Trimming removed 3 bases from V and 3 bases from J; junction bases left unmatched: 5. Germline V CDR1 and CDR2: SGHRS, YFSETQ. CDR3 length: 14 amino acids. This CDR3 reads CASSYTGEDYGYTF. For the CDR3, the DNA is TGCGCCAGCAGCTATACAGGGGAGGACTATGGCTACACCTTC.

The rearrangement uses TRBV5-6 and TRBJ2-1, with TRBD1 matching over 9 bases. With V trimmed by 1 base and J by 4 bases, 3 bases remained unmatched. This CDR3 is 15 amino acids long. In germline, CDR1 is SGHDT, CDR2 YYEEEE. CDR3 region: CASSLWDREYNEQFF. The CDR3, as DNA: TGTGCCAGCAGCTTGTGGGACAGGGAATACAATGAGCAGTTCTTC.

This sequence joins TRBV19 and TRBJ2-7; D possibly corresponds to TRBD1 (6 bases). From germline, CDR1 is LNHDA and CDR2 SQIVND (reference sequence). The CDR3 sequence is 13 residues long. V lost 7 bases to trimming and J lost 0 bases, with 10 bases between them. The CDR3 DNA sequence: TGTGCCAGTAACAGGGATAGCTCCTACGAGCAGTACTTC. As protein: CASNRDSSYEQYF.

The CDR3 coding sequence is TGTGCCAGCTCTACCCCCCTAGGGACAGGGGGCGATCAGCCCCAGCATTTT. Protein sequence: CASSTPLGTGGDQPQHF. The chain joins TRBV28 to TRBJ1-5, with 12 bases lining up with TRBD1. With V trimmed by 8 bases and J by 5 bases, 13 bases remained unmatched. Germline V gene lookup returns CDR1 MDHEN and CDR2 SYDVKM. The length of the CDR3 is 17 residues.

CDR3 sequence reads: CASSQGGAGFGEQFF. The DNA of the CDR3 is TGTGCCAGCAGCCAGGGGGGGGCTGGCTTCGGAGAGCAGTTCTTC. The V gene is TRBV14, the J gene TRBJ2-1; D perhaps matches TRBD2 (7 bases). CDR1 is SGHDN, CDR2 FVKESK, per germline. The CDR3 sequence is 15 residues long. Trimming removed 3 bases from V and 10 bases from J, with 19 bases in between. Drawing the rest from reference TRBV14 and TRBJ2-1, the complete variable domain is EAGVTQFPSHSVIEKGQTVTLRCDPISGHDNLYWYRRVMGKEIKFLLHFVKESKQDESGMPNNRFLAERTGGTYSTLKVQPAELEDSGVYFCASSQGGAGFGEQFFGPGTRLTVL.

The chain uses TRBV4-3 and TRBJ2-5, with D perhaps matching TRBD2 (5 bases). V gave up 0 bases and J gave up 1 base, with 9 bases separating them. The CDR3 loop spans 15 amino acids. The V gene's germline CDR1 is LGHNA and CDR2 YSLEER. CDR3 sequence: CASSQDAGSQETQYF. Here the CDR3 DNA reads TGCGCCAGCAGCCAAGATGCTGGGAGCCAAGAGACCCAGTACTTC.

This chain joins TRBV5-4 and TRBJ1-2; no firm D call. Trimming cost V 3 bases and J 0 bases, with 15 bases left between them. Germline CDR1 and CDR2: SGHNT and YYREEE (reference sequence). The CDR3 covers 16 residues. CDR3 protein: CASSSPGRESNYGYTF. The DNA for the CDR3 is TGTGCCAGCAGCTCCCCCGGGCGGGAGTCTAACTATGGCTACACCTTC.

This clone was observed a single time. The chain joins TRBV7-2 to TRBJ2-1, with 12 bases lining up with TRBD2. The CDR3 spans 16 residues. Trimming at V came to 5 bases and at J to 7 bases, leaving 9 bases not matched to a gene. Germline-derived CDR1 and CDR2 are SGHTA and FQGNSA. CDR3 loop: CASSPTSGRPGNEQFF. DNA for the CDR3: TGTGCCAGCAGCCCTACTAGCGGGAGGCCGGGGAATGAGCAGTTCTTC.

The rearrangement uses TRBV7-9 and TRBJ1-2; D remains ambiguous. The CDR3 loop spans 15 amino acids. Germline V gene data show CDR1 as SEHNR and CDR2 as FQNEAQ (reference sequence). The ends were cut back, 2 bases at V and 0 bases at J, with 10 bases in the middle. The chain's CDR3 is CASSLKQAANYGYTF. CDR3 nucleotide sequence: TGTGCCAGCAGCTTAAAGCAGGCAGCTAACTATGGCTACACCTTC.

The rearrangement uses TRBV28 and TRBJ1-5; D remains ambiguous. The CDR3 consists of 14 residues. CDR1 and CDR2 from the germline V gene are MDHEN and SYDVKM. With 3 bases removed from V and 1 base from J, the gap between germline ends came to 7 bases. The CDR3 DNA sequence: TGTGCCAGCAGTTTGGGCGGGAGCAATCAGCCCCAGCATTTT. Translation: CASSLGGSNQPQHF. The variable domain in full, with the rest retrieved from reference TRBV28 and TRBJ1-5, is DVKVTQSSRYLVKRTGEKVFLECVQDMDHENMFWYRQDPGLGLRLIYFSYDVKMKEKGDIPEGYSVSREKKERFSLILESASTNQTSMYLCASSLGGSNQPQHFGDGTRLSIL.

The chain links TRBV7-2 to TRBJ2-1, with a possible D match to TRBD2 (6 bases). Trimming pared 4 bases from V and 4 bases from J, leaving 14 bases between. Germline lookup yields CDR1 SGHTA and CDR2 FQGNSA. CDR3 size: 15 residues. DNA of the CDR3: TGTGCCAGCAGCTCGCAGGGACTCAAGTACAATGAGCAGTTCTTC. Protein sequence: CASSSQGLKYNEQFF.

The chain uses TRBV7-2 and TRBJ1-5, with a tentative D call TRBD1 (6 bases). V shed 3 bases and J shed 5 bases, with 14 bases lying between them. CDR1 is SGHTA, CDR2 FQGNSA, per germline. The CDR3 loop spans 15 amino acids. CDR3 coding DNA: TGTGCCAGCAGCTTCGACCGCCAGGGGTATCAGCCCCAGCATTTT. Translating it yields CASSFDRQGYQPQHF. Together with reference TRBV7-2 and TRBJ1-5, the CDR3 gives the full variable domain: GAGVSQSPSNKVTEKGKDVELRCDPISGHTALYWYRQSLGQGLEFLIYFQGNSAPDKSGLPSDRFSAERTGGSVSTLTIQRTQQEDSAVYLCASSFDRQGYQPQHFGDGTRLSIL.

This clone came up once. The chain recombines TRBV7-2 with TRBJ2-3; TRBD2 might be the D (6 bases). Germline V gives CDR1 SGHTA, CDR2 FQGNSA. This CDR3 contains 15 residues. V was pared by 11 bases and J by 1 base, with 19 bases between. In DNA form, the CDR3 reads TGTGCCTCCCTCGGGGGATCACTTGGCACAGATACGCAGTATTTT. Translating gives CASLGGSLGTDTQYF.

V and J are TRBV7-9 and TRBJ1-1, with D possibly TRBD1 on 6 matching bases. V lost 1 base to trimming and J lost 0 bases, with 9 bases between them. Germline CDR1 and CDR2: SEHNR and FQNEAQ (reference sequence). The CDR3 is 15 amino acids. The chain's CDR3 is CASSLGGTLNTEAFF. The CDR3 nucleotides are TGTGCCAGCAGCTTAGGGGGGACATTGAACACTGAAGCTTTCTTT.

The rearrangement joins TRBV7-2 to TRBJ2-7; TRBD2 agrees at 10 bases. Germline-derived CDR1 and CDR2 are SGHTA and FQGNSA. This CDR3 comprises 15 residues. V lost 5 bases to trimming and J lost 7 bases; unmatched junction nucleotides: 11. CDR3 amino acids: CASSPQSGGAPEQYF. The CDR3 bases are TGTGCCAGCAGCCCTCAAAGCGGGGGGGCACCTGAGCAGTACTTC.

The rearrangement uses TRBV6-5 and TRBJ1-2; D unresolved. V was shortened by 7 bases and J by 8 bases, with 23 bases between the two germline ends. Germline CDR1 MNHEY, CDR2 SVGAGI. CDR3 length: 15 residues. CDR3 sequence (DNA): TGTGCCAGCATCAGTCTCGATAGGTCCGGGGAAGGCTACACCTTC. Residues: CASISLDRSGEGYTF.

The chain employs TRBV5-1 and TRBJ2-1; 7 bases are shared with TRBD1. Germline V CDR1 and CDR2: SGHRS, YFSETQ. The CDR3 totals 11 residues. Trimming cost V 0 bases and J 15 bases; bases outside gene matches: 3. The CDR3 reads CASSLGQGRFF. CDR3 in DNA: TGCGCCAGCAGCTTGGGACAGGGTAGGTTCTTC.

V is TRBV19 and J is TRBJ2-2, with D possibly matching TRBD1 (6 bases). Per the germline V gene, CDR1 is LNHDA and CDR2 is SQIVND (reference sequence). V was clipped by 4 bases and J by 2 bases, with 17 bases between them. The CDR3 is made up of 17 amino acids. For the CDR3, the DNA is TGTGCCAGTAGTAGAGGATTCGGGACACCTAACACCGGGGAGCTGTTTTTT. Translating it yields CASSRGFGTPNTGELFF.

This clone was seen a few times. This rearrangement joins TRBV7-2 to TRBJ2-1, with D maybe TRBD2 (6 bases). V lost 2 bases, J lost 0 bases, and 11 bases lay in between. The length of the CDR3 is 16 residues. Per germline, CDR1 SGHTA and CDR2 FQGNSA. The CDR3 DNA sequence: TGTGCCAGCAGCTTAACCTGGGACTCCTCCTACAATGAGCAGTTCTTC. It translates to CASSLTWDSSYNEQFF.

The chain recombines TRBV30 with TRBJ2-7; 11 nucleotides agree with TRBD2. V was pared by 1 base and J by 5 bases, with 7 bases of the junction left unmatched. The CDR3 is 15 residues long. The germline CDR1 and CDR2 sequences are GTSNPN and SVGIG (reference sequence). The CDR3 DNA reads TGTGCCTGGAGTGCGGGGACTAGCGGACTGAACGAGCAGTACTTC. Its protein product is CAWSAGTSGLNEQYF.

J is TRBJ1-1 and V is TRBV28; 10 bases are a match to TRBD1. The junction had 4 bases not matched to a gene; V was cut back by 2 bases and J by 4 bases. This CDR3 has 15 residues. The germline CDR1 and CDR2 sequences are MDHEN and SYDVKM. CDR3 protein: CASSLRGQGGTEAFF. The CDR3 DNA reads TGTGCCAGCAGTTTAAGAGGACAGGGGGGCACTGAAGCTTTCTTT.

J is TRBJ1-2 and V is TRBV2, with 8 bases aligning to TRBD1. The CDR3 spans 13 residues. J lost 8 bases, V lost 10 bases, and 12 bases had no gene match. Germline-derived CDR1 and CDR2 are SNHLY and FYNNEI. The DNA for the CDR3 is TGTGCCATCGACCTTTCAGGGGGCTACGGCTACACCTTC. It translates to CAIDLSGGYGYTF. Complete variable domain (other parts from reference TRBV2 and TRBJ1-2): EPEVTQTPSHQVTQMGQEVILRCVPISNHLYFYWYRQILGQKVEFLVSFYNNEISEKSEIFDDQFSVERPDGSNFTLKIRSTKLEDSAMYFCAIDLSGGYGYTFGSGTRLTVV.

The chain is built from TRBV7-9 and TRBJ2-5; 8 nucleotides agree with TRBD1. There are 15 residues in the CDR3. Per the germline V gene, CDR1 is SEHNR and CDR2 is FQNEAQ (reference sequence). The V and J ends lost 1 base and 2 bases, in that order; junction bases with no gene match: 3. The CDR3 DNA reads as TGTGCCAGCAGCTTAGATCGGGACAGGCAAGAGACCCAGTACTTC. This gives the protein CASSLDRDRQETQYF.

This clone showed up just once. The chain links TRBV14 to TRBJ2-1, with 7 positions matching TRBD2. V gave up 5 bases and J gave up 8 bases; unmatched junction bases: 6. Germline V gene lookup returns CDR1 SGHDN and CDR2 FVKESK. This CDR3 contains 13 residues. Written as DNA, the CDR3 is TGTGCCAGCAGCGTACAGCTAGCGGATGAGCAGTTCTTC. It translates to CASSVQLADEQFF. The full variable domain, completed using reference TRBV14 and TRBJ2-1, is EAGVTQFPSHSVIEKGQTVTLRCDPISGHDNLYWYRRVMGKEIKFLLHFVKESKQDESGMPNNRFLAERTGGTYSTLKVQPAELEDSGVYFCASSVQLADEQFFGPGTRLTVL.

This clone was observed a single time. The chain joins TRBV7-9 to TRBJ1-2; D remains unclear. V was pared by 5 bases and J by 3 bases, with 10 bases between. Germline loops: CDR1 SEHNR, CDR2 FQNEAQ (reference sequence). The CDR3 is made up of 13 amino acids. In DNA, the CDR3 is TGTGCCAGCAGCGTGCAGGATTACTATGGCTACACCTTC. Translated, it gives CASSVQDYYGYTF.

This clone has a handful of counts. The chain has TRBV7-2 and TRBJ2-7; 16 nucleotides align to TRBD2. Per the germline V gene, CDR1 is SGHTA and CDR2 is FQGNSA. Trimming cost V 5 bases and J 5 bases; bases outside gene matches: 6. CDR3 length: 16 amino acids. The CDR3: CASSTGLAGGRDEQYF. The CDR3 DNA is TGTGCCAGCAGCACGGGACTAGCGGGAGGGAGGGACGAGCAGTACTTC.